This TCR beta chain appears in the sequencing data of a study of cytotoxic CD8 clonotypes in ibrutinib-treated CLL. Whole-study findings and limits: Clonality increased with ibrutinib response but returned toward baseline at progression.

The V and J ends lost 4 bases and 8 bases respectively, with 12 bases between them. CDR3 length: 13 residues. Germline CDR1 reads MGHDK; CDR2 reads SYGVNS. Here immunoSEQ multiplex PCR was the method, and the copy in TCRdb shows in-frame clones only, minus some. The data hold roughly 200,000 clones, with about two thirds observed a single time. With regard to this clone: The target antigen is unknown.

This specimen was PBMCs, taken after 24 months of ibrutinib treatment. This chain uses TRBV25-1 with TRBJ2-1; perhaps TRBD2 as D (6 bases). This clonotype was obtained from a human donor with chronic lymphocytic leukemia. DNA for the CDR3: TGTGCCAGCAGTGTTCGGGGGTCCCATGAGCAGTTCTTC. It is translated as CASSVRGSHEQFF. Drawing the rest from reference TRBV25-1 and TRBJ2-1, the complete variable domain is EADIYQTPRYLVIGTGKKITLECSQTMGHDKMYWYQQDPGMELHLIHYSYGVNSTEKGDLSSESTVSRIRTEHFPLTLESARPSHTSQYLCASSVRGSHEQFFGPGTRLTVL.